This T cell receptor beta chain derives from a study of blood T cell repertoires in COVID-19. TCRdb's table, derived via immunoSEQ multiplex PCR, lists solely in-frame clones and lacks some. This table has under 95,000 clones, about nine tenths appearing once. The germline gives CDR1 SGHNT, CDR2 YYREEE (reference sequence). Between the trimmed V and J ends, which lost 0 bases and 8 bases, there was a span of 11 bases. The CDR3 totals 14 residues. The source of this sequence is a man older than 75 in a cohort sampled during active COVID-19. The chain uses TRBV5-4 and TRBJ1-4; D is ambiguous. Sequencing input: peripheral blood. CDR3 DNA sequence: TGTGCCAGCAGCTTGGAACAGCGGGGAGAAAAACTGTTTTTT. Its translation is CASSLEQRGEKLFF.